This TCR beta chain was captured in a study of T cell responses to AZD1222 COVID-19 vaccine. Germline CDR1 reads LNHNV; CDR2 reads YYDKDF (reference sequence). The CDR3 has 15 residues. Deletions cut 0 bases from V and 4 bases from J, with 12 bases between. Notes on the study in general: Only after the peak T cell response were repertoires sampled.

Comments on this clone: Its antigen is still unknown.

TCRdb's copy holds only in-frame clones and misses some; the assay was immunoSEQ multiplex PCR. Of over 100,000 clones in the sample, roughly 92% were seen once. The sequencing here drew on peripheral blood, taken on day 0 of AZD1222 vaccination. The rearrangement links TRBV15 to TRBJ1-2; D not resolved. This clonotype originated in an adult in good health. CDR3: CATSRDKPAGYGYTF. Here the CDR3 DNA reads TGTGCCACCAGCAGAGATAAGCCGGCCGGCTATGGCTACACCTTC.